This T cell receptor (beta chain) was sequenced for a study of blood T cells in healthy people across ages. Study-wide results and caveats: Compared with aged donors, long-lived donors showed fewer expanded clones, suggesting selection.

Together with a sample-barcoded 5' primer, a J-beta primer mix was included in a second PCR lasting roughly 6 to 12 cycles. MiXCR, run by TCRdb on the 5' RACE reads, gives a single entry per CDR3 protein. The table lists some 760,000 distinct CDR3 sequences, roughly 25% of them singletons, with approximately 4% in the top ten. This clonotype was seen only a few times. Its target is not known. This CDR3 contains 12 residues. Trimming left V 5 bases short and J 6 bases short, with 14 bases between. Germline V gives CDR1 SQVTM, CDR2 ANQGSEA. This sample was also put to use in a study of T cells of mothers and their children.

The sequence was collected from a boy between 10 and 17 years old in good health. The specimen was blood. The rearrangement uses TRBV29-1 and TRBJ2-7; tentatively, D is TRBD2 (5 bases). CDR3 sequence reads: CSVPSPGGEQYF. In DNA form, the CDR3 reads TGCAGCGTTCCCAGTCCTGGAGGCGAGCAGTACTTC.